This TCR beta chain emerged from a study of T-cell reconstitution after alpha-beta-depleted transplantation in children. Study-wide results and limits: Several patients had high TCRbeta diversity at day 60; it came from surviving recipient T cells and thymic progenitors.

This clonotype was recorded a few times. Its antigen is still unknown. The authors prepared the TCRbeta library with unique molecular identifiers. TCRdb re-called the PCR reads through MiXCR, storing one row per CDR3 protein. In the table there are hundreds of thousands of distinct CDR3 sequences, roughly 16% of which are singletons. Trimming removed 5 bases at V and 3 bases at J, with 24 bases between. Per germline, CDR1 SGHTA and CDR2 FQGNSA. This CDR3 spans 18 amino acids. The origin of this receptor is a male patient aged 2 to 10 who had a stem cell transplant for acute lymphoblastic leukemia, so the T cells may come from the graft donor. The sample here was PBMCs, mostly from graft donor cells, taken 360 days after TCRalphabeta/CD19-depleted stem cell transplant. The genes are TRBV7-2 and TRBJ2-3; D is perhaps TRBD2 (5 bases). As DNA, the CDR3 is TGTGCCAGCAGCCTCCCATTTAGGGAGATTCAGGTGACAGATACGCAGTATTTT. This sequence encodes CASSLPFREIQVTDTQYF. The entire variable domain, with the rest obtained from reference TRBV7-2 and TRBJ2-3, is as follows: GAGVSQSPSNKVTEKGKDVELRCDPISGHTALYWYRQSLGQGLEFLIYFQGNSAPDKSGLPSDRFSAERTGGSVSTLTIQRTQQEDSAVYLCASSLPFREIQVTDTQYFGPGTRLTVL.